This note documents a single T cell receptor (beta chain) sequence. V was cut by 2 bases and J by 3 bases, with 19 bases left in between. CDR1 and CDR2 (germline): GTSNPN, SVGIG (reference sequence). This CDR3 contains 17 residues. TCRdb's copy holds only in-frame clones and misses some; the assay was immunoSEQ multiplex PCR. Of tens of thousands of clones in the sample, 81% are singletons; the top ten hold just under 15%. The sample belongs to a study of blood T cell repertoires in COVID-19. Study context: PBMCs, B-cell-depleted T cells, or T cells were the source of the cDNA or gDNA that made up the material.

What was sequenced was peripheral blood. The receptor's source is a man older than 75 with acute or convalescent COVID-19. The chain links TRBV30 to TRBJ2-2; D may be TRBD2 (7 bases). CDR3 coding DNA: TGTGCCTGGAGTTCATTCCGGGGGGCTGGTGACACCGGGGAGCTGTTTTTT. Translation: CAWSSFRGAGDTGELFF.